This TCR beta chain was sequenced in a study of blood T cell repertoires in COVID-19. Across the study: From the United States, Italy and Spain came samples of acute and convalescent COVID-19. PBMCs, B-cell-depleted T cells, or T cells provided the cDNA or gDNA that made up the material.

This CDR3 spans 15 amino acids. V shed 3 bases and J 4 bases; nucleotides not matched to a gene: 4. Germline CDR1 is ENHRY and CDR2 is SYGVKD. Followed longitudinally, the Seattle patients had been enrolled during active infection. In the source study's methods: The assay estimated nucleated cells by amplifying reference gene primers. Method: immunoSEQ multiplex PCR; TCRdb's copy keeps in-frame clones and lacks some. That table furnishes V, J and clone size, whereas the DNA furnished D and trimming. The sample comprises 250,000 to 400,000 clones, roughly 90% of which are singletons, and less than 3% rests with the top ten.

What was sequenced was peripheral blood. This rearrangement joins TRBV10-3 to TRBJ1-3, with 9 bases that match TRBD1. This receptor was taken from a woman in her thirties with COVID-19, enrolled during active disease. In DNA, the CDR3 is TGTGCCATCAGTGATCGGGACAGGGCAGGAAACACCATATATTTT. This sequence encodes CAISDRDRAGNTIYF.